Listed here is a single T cell receptor beta chain. The germline V gene encodes CDR1 SGHRS and CDR2 YFSETQ. Trimming pared 2 bases from V and 3 bases from J, leaving 11 bases between. The CDR3 is 14 residues long. The record originates from a study of identical twins. MiXCR, run by TCRdb on the 5' RACE reads, gives a single entry per CDR3 protein. The sample yields 500,000 or so distinct CDR3 sequences, 20% to 25% seen once. Healthy Caucasian individuals made up all the donors. This sample also appeared in a second study, on T cells expressing NK-cell markers.

This TCR was recovered from a woman aged 18-29 years in good health. Source material: CD4+ T cells sorted from blood. The rearrangement uses TRBV5-1 and TRBJ1-1; possible D gene TRBD1, 5 bases. CDR3 sequence (DNA): TGCGCCAGCAGCTTTTTTGAAGGGGACACTGAAGCTTTCTTT. Translated, it gives CASSFFEGDTEAFF.